The present T cell receptor (beta chain) was sequenced within a study of cytomegalovirus exposure and HLA in healthy donors (TCRdb year 2017). Regarding the study in general: An earlier analysis of more than 550 of the donors reported 276 Gb of sequence data and 90 million to 120 million unique TCR beta sequences obtained from roughly 170 million T cells. Roughly 310 gigabases of sequencing data and tens of millions of unique TCR sequences were included in an early release covering roughly 600 HLA-typed donors. Of the approximately 400 genotyped donors, less than 90% were placed in the genetic ancestry cluster associated with self-reported Caucasian donors. The study aimed to test whether signatures of past pathogen exposure could be identified by cataloging public T cell receptors. Using immunosequencing, the study profiled T cell repertoires from 666 subjects and related those repertoires to cytomegalovirus serostatus. In addition to the first cohort of 500 to 850 subjects, a separate validation cohort of 100 to 150 different subjects was used. High-throughput TCR immunosequencing, statistical association of individual TCRs with disease status, and machine learning were combined to predict cytomegalovirus infection status. A later analysis re-analyzed previously published TCR beta repertoires from 500 to 700 donors and added high-resolution HLA genotyping to study TCR occurrence patterns. Rather than using new phenotypic data, the later analysis identified candidate immune exposures from TCR beta sequences and from how often those sequences occurred across donors. An earlier analysis of 587 of the donors applied high-throughput TCR beta sequencing to assess whether each TCR beta V gene segment acted as functional or pseudogenic. Donor age, sex, ethnicity and CMV serostatus were compiled together with the repertoire data. A later genetic analysis used genome-wide SNP genotypes for about 65% of the roughly 700 donors, treating that subset as a discovery cohort. Every discovery cohort repertoire had been produced on one sequencing platform. HLA typing included class I and class II loci at four-digit resolution. The number of typed donors differed by locus: 629-630 for A, B, C, DRB1 and DQB1; 500 to 550 for DQA1; around 580 for DPA1; and 400 to 480 for DPB1. Four or five DR-DQ haplotypes were treated as single units for association and clustering because of strong linkage in the cohort. Among about 360 genotyped donors of the cohort, an average of roughly 240,000 unique TCR beta nucleotide sequences were sequenced per donor, roughly 20% of them non-productive.

Points on this clone: The target of this receptor is not known. Per-nucleotide qualities are absent, and no much larger clonotype sits a single base away.

Libraries were made using the immunoSEQ multiplex PCR assay. The multiplex PCR relied on a mix of 60 forward primers for TCR Vbeta segments and 13 reverse primers for TCR Jbeta segments. Amplification of the CDR3 region of rearranged TCR beta genes was performed with a multiplex PCR assay on genomic DNA. Amplified TCR beta libraries were sequenced as 87-base-pair reads on the Illumina HiSeq System. On the study's bioinformatics: In a later analysis, some 80 million unique TCR beta chains were counted across the 500 to 850 repertoires, and around 11 million of these chains were shared by at least two donors. To remove PCR and sequencing errors, raw reads were error-corrected and collapsed into unique sequences using a nearest-neighbor algorithm that merged closely related sequences. CDR3 sequences were aligned to IMGT reference sequences to assign V, D and J gene segments. For a sequence to be retained, a match of at least six nucleotides was required to both a V gene segment and a J gene segment. Rearrangements were classified as productive when the CDR3 lacked stop codons and remained in frame with V and J, and all other rearrangements were classified as non-productive. Following IMGT convention, CDR3 was defined as the stretch from the second conserved V-encoded cysteine to the conserved J-encoded phenylalanine. Sequences without an unambiguous match to a single V gene segment were excluded from the earlier analysis of about 640 of the donors. An earlier analysis of several hundred of the donors called V segments functional above 56.7% productive rearrangements and segregating when the between-donor standard deviation exceeded 5%. A statistical classification framework was built to diagnose cytomegalovirus status from the catalog of TCR beta chain sequences. In a later analysis, V and J genes were assigned by comparing TCR nucleotide sequences against IMGT/GENE-DB human TR gene sequences. Using the TCRdist pipeline, a later analysis assigned CDR3 sequences along with most-parsimonious VDJ recombination scenarios. In a later analysis, each TCR beta chain was defined by its CDR3 amino acid sequence together with its V-gene family, and reads lacking a unique V-gene family were excluded. As a way to deal with suspected cross-contamination and a sequencing artifact, a later analysis dropped 640 or so nucleotide sequences that were highly shared and had low generation probability. A later analysis calculated a clonal expansion index for each public chain from normalized within-repertoire ranks of inferred template counts. In a later analysis, generation probabilities were computed using a VDJ recombination model fitted to out-of-frame rearrangements, and the results were checked against IGoR. A later analysis scored TCR-TCR, TCR-HLA and TCR-CMV co-occurrence with hypergeometric tests, applying a repertoire-size bias correction to TCR pairs. In a later analysis, false discovery rates were estimated by permuting HLA or CMV assignments 20 times. A later analysis grouped co-occurring TCRs with DBSCAN, adding TCRdist sequence similarity when clustering within HLA-allele-positive subsets. For co-occurrence clustering, repertoires with fewer than 30,000 or more than 120,000 public chains were excluded, along with roughly 5 repertoires with anomalous nucleotide sharing. Not all clones reach the TCRdb copy of this immuneACCESS table, which keeps in-frame sequences only. Checked studies attribute under half of the gap to unresolved V genes and leave the rest unexplained. The V and J calls and the clone size are those of that table, but D and trimming were determined from the DNA. The table for this sample lists 110,000 to 150,000 clones; approximately 78% of them were counted only once. The ten largest clones represent 2.5% to 3.5% of the sample.

V gives up 6 bases and J gives up 3 bases, and the segment between their germline ends measures 18 bases. The CDR3 numbers 15 residues from cysteine through phenylalanine. Left in the record is the CDR3 DNA by itself, 45 bases read in frame from the first base. CDR1 SGHRS and CDR2 YFSETQ were looked up in the germline V gene. Beyond this particular receptor, the publication reports: Specific HLA alleles were associated with 16,951 TCR beta sequences at a false discovery rate of 0.05 in a later analysis. A later analysis reported that several top co-occurrence clusters appeared linked to parvovirus B19, influenza, CMV and Epstein-Barr virus. A later genetic analysis reported fewer N-insertions in productive TCRs among donors in an Asian-associated ancestry cluster than the roughly 700-donor mean. The only immune exposure information available for the cohort was CMV serostatus. Most TCR sequences were seen in very few donors, while some public TCRs were found in many individuals. Only TCR beta chains were sequenced in this cohort, and the absence of alpha or paired-chain data limited detectable features. In both the original and validation cohorts, the classifier was reported to diagnose cytomegalovirus status with high specificity and sensitivity. V-gene and J-gene trimming of TCR beta chains was associated with a missense DCLRE1C variant in a later genetic analysis, and the association was replicated in an independent cohort. The presence/absence analyses assumed that sequencing depth was roughly uniform across donors, and that assumption may not be true. In the study, 150 to 200 TCR beta chains were listed as associated with cytomegalovirus. Assigning TCR associations to individual alleles was difficult when HLA alleles, especially DR and DQ, strongly co-occurred. According to the authors, the approach could potentially be generalized to other disease states and immunological phenotypes. Because the 87-base-pair reads could not distinguish some IMGT-functional V segments, including TRBV6-2 and TRBV6-3, those segments were excluded. A later analysis found that most CMV-associated TCR beta chains appeared HLA-restricted, with HLA associations seemingly driven largely by CMV exposure. Because HLA typing was unavailable for some donors at each locus, only the typed subset was used in association tests. A further reported finding was that TCR beta sequences accurately predicted the HLA-A and HLA-B alleles for most subjects in the first cohort. An earlier analysis of approximately 540 of the donors showed that most TCR beta V segments appeared in productive rearrangements either about 87% or about 30% of the time, which broadly matched IMGT annotations. In a later analysis, HLA-associated TCR beta chains showed more clonal expansion and lower generation probabilities than non-associated chains that were equally common. A cluster of highly shared sequence variants was judged likely to be a technical artifact of the sequencing pipeline. Because counts were too low, about 17 rarely observed V segments, including chromosome 9 orphons, were excluded from the earlier analysis of 587 of the donors. According to a later analysis, TCR association rates differed among HLA loci, with DRB1 alleles showing the most associated TCRs and HLA-C alleles showing the fewest. Linkage disequilibrium might explain the correlated functional status among segregating V segments, but an unknown experimental factor could not be excluded. A few of the identified cytomegalovirus-associated TCR beta chains were confirmed in vitro to be specific for cytomegalovirus antigens.

In total, just over 650 healthy bone marrow donors made up the cohort. All cohort members were sampled while nominally healthy, although unrecorded immune exposures were likely present. The donor tested CMV seronegative, placing the donor among the 350 to 400 seronegative members of the cohort. A peripheral blood sample was provided by each donor, and peripheral blood mononuclear cells were used for TCR beta sequencing. The Qiagen DNeasy Blood Extraction Kit was used to extract genomic DNA from the blood cell samples. The receptor was derived from a female donor in good health and CMV-seronegative. Recombination joined TRBV5-1 with TRBJ1-1; possibly the D gene is TRBD1, per 5 matching bases. Sequenced: PBMCs. The bases are TGCGCCAGCACCAATATCGGACAATCTGACACTGAAGCTTTCTTT. This codes for CASTNIGQSDTEAFF.